This T cell receptor beta chain appears in the sequencing data of a study of CD8 T cells in ankylosing spondylitis. Concerning this clonotype itself: Its antigen is not identified.

The study, taken as a whole, reports: Disease-linked clones proved CD8+ and comparatively uncommon in peripheral blood. What seemed typical of ankylosing spondylitis blood was a TCR beta motif built from several highly homologous variants. Some motif variants had been reported before (in reactive arthritis synovial fluid and blood). Disease-linked clones were reportedly significantly enriched in matched ankylosing spondylitis synovial fluid.

Using its own MiXCR run on the 5' RACE reads, TCRdb lists one record per CDR3 protein. The sample has about 240,000 distinct CDR3 sequences; 7% to 10% are singletons. Specimen: blood, either unsorted or a sorted T cell fraction (not recorded which). The sequence derives from a female donor with ankylosing spondylitis or in good health (not recorded which).

This CDR3 is CASRRGGTDTQYF. The CDR3 bases are TGTGCCAGTAGGAGGGGGGGCACAGATACGCAGTATTTT. The V and J genes are TRBV19 and TRBJ2-3; the D call may be TRBD1 or TRBD2 (6 bases each). Between the trimmed V and J ends, which lost 6 bases and 1 base, there was a span of 8 bases. The CDR3 totals 13 residues. The germline CDR1 and CDR2 sequences are LNHDA and SQIVND (reference sequence).